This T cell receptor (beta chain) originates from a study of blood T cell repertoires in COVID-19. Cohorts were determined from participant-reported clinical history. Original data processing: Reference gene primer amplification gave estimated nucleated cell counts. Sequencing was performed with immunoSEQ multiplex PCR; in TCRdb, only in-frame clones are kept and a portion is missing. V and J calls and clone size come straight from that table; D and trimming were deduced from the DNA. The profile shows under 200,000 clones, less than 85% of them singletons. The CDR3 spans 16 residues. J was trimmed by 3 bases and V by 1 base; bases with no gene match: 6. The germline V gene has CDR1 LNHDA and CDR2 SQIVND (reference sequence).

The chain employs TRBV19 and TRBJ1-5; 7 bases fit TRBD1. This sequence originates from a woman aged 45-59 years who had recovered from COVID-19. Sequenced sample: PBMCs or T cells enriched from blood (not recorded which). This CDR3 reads CASSIGGGGFNQPQHF. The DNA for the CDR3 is TGTGCCAGTAGTATAGGTGGAGGGGGCTTCAATCAGCCCCAGCATTTT.